The T cell receptor beta chain described here comes from a study of tumor-infiltrating lymphocytes in primary liver carcinoma. Study summary: Patients were men and women aged 30 to 69 years.

Germline-derived CDR1 and CDR2 are MNHNS and SASEGT. The junction had 4 bases not matched to a gene; V was cut back by 3 bases and J by 2 bases. This CDR3 is built from 14 residues. The researchers produced TCR beta cDNA from 500 ng total RNA with a constant-region primer. Libraries for TCR beta were built through three nested multiplex PCR rounds, which together made up a slightly modified ARM-PCR procedure. TRBV1-TRBV30 forward primers paired with a C-beta reverse primer were used in the first two PCR rounds, which ran roughly 9 cycles each. Via MiXCR, TCRdb re-called the multiplex PCR reads, giving one row per CDR3 protein. Here the sample spans 190,000 or so distinct CDR3 sequences, about 65% being singletons. Germline DNA was extracted too, while blood RNA derived from unsorted whole blood. None of the patients had received treatment, and all had chronic HBV infection. This clonotype was recorded many times.

This chain uses TRBV6-1 with TRBJ2-7, with 7 bases lining up with TRBD1. Sequencing was performed on peripheral blood. This TCR derives from a woman aged 55 to 70 with primary liver carcinoma and hepatitis B virus infection. Written as DNA, the CDR3 is TGTGCCAGCAGTGACCCAGGGGGTCCCTACGAGCAGTACTTC. As protein: CASSDPGGPYEQYF.